This T cell receptor (beta chain) comes out of a study of blood T cell repertoires in COVID-19. In the study overall: Samples of COVID-19 (acute and convalescent) were obtained from the United States, Italy and Spain. The analysed material was cDNA or gDNA that came from T cells, B-cell-depleted T cells, or PBMCs.

Methods used by the authors: Quantification of nucleated cells was approximated via reference gene primer amplification. Only in-frame clones appear in the TCRdb table, and some are missing; sequencing was by immunoSEQ multiplex PCR. V and J calls and clone size are those listed in that table; D and trimming were worked out from the DNA. The sample comprises 220,000 or so clones, more than 65% of which are singletons, and roughly 2.3% rests with the top ten. With V trimmed by 5 bases and J by 2 bases, 7 bases remained unmatched. This CDR3 has 16 residues. Germline CDR1 is WNHNN and CDR2 is SYGVQD (reference sequence).

This chain joins TRBV10-1 and TRBJ2-1, with TRBD1 identical over 9 bases. Sequenced material: peripheral blood. The receptor was isolated from a woman aged 60-70 years with acute or convalescent COVID-19. This chain's CDR3 is CASSPGTGRPYNEQFF. The CDR3 DNA reads TGCGCCAGCAGTCCCGGGACAGGGCGTCCCTACAATGAGCAGTTCTTC.